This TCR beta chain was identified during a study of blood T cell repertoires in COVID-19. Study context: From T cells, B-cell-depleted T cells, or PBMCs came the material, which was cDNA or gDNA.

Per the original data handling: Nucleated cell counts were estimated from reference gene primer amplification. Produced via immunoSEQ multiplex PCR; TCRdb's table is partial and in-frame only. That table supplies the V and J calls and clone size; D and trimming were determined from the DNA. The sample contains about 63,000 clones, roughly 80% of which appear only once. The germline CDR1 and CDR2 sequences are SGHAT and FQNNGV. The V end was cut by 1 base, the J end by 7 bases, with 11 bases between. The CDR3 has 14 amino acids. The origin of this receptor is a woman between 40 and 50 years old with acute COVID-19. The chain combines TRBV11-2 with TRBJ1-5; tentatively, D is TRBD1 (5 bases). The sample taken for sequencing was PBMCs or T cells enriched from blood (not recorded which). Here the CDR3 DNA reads TGTGCCAGCAGCTTAGGCGGGACGGGGCAGCCCCAGCATTTT. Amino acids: CASSLGGTGQPQHF.